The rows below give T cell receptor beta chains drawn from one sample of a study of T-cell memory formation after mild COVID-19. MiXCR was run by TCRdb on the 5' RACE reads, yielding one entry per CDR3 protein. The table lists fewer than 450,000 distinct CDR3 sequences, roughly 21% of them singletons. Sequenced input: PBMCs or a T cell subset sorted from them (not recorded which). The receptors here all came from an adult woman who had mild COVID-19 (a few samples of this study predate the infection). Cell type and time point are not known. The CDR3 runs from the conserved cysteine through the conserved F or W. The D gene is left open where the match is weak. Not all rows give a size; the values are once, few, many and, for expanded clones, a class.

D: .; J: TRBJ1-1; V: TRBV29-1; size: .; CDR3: CSSRRNTEAFF; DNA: TGCAGCTCGCGGAGGAACACTGAAGCTTTCTTT
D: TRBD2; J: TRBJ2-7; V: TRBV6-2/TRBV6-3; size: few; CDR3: CASTYLAGTSAEQYF; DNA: TGTGCCAGCACTTACTTAGCGGGGACATCCGCCGAGCAGTACTTC
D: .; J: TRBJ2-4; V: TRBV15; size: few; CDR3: CATSIDPGAKNIQYF; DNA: TGTGCCACCAGCATTGATCCAGGGGCCAAAAACATTCAGTACTTC
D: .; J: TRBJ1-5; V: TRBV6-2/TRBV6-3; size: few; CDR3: CASRVFGGRASNQPQHF; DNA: TGTGCCAGCCGGGTTTTTGGGGGTAGGGCCAGCAATCAGCCCCAGCATTTT
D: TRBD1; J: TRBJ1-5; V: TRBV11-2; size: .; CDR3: CASSENRGNNQPQHF; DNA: TGTGCCAGCAGCGAGAACAGGGGAAACAATCAGCCCCAGCATTTT
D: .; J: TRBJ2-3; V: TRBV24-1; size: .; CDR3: CATSDRPPGLRFTDTQYF; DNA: TGTGCCACCAGTGATCGACCCCCGGGACTCCGTTTCACAGATACGCAGTATTTT
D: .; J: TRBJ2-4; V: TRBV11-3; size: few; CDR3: CASSLVNKGPKNIQYF; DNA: TGTGCCAGCAGCTTAGTTAATAAGGGGCCCAAAAACATTCAGTACTTC
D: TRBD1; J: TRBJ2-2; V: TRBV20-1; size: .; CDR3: CSARDRGRGIGELFF; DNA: TGCAGTGCTAGAGATCGCGGCAGGGGGATCGGGGAGCTGTTTTTT
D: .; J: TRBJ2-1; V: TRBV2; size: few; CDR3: CASSPSPLIYNEQFF; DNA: TGTGCCAGCAGTCCCAGTCCCTTAATCTACAATGAGCAGTTCTTC
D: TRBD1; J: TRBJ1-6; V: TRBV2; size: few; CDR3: CASTPLGQQQSPLHF; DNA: TGTGCCAGCACACCCTTGGGACAGCAGCAGTCACCCCTCCACTTT
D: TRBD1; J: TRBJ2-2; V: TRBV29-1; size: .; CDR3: CSVVRQGTGELFF; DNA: TGCAGCGTTGTTCGACAGGGGACCGGGGAGCTGTTTTTT
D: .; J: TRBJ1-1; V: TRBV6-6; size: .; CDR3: CASSYSGDNEAFF; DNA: TGTGCCAGCAGTTACTCGGGGGATAATGAAGCTTTCTTT
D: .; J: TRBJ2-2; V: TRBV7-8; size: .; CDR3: CASSPVAQGSTGELFF; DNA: TGTGCCAGCAGCCCAGTCGCACAGGGTTCCACCGGGGAGCTGTTTTTT
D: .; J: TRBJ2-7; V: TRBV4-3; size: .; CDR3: CASSQFQGDGEQYF; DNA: TGCGCCAGCAGCCAATTCCAAGGGGATGGGGAGCAGTACTTC
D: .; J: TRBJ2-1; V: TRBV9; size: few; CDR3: CASSVDQDYYNEQFF; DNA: TGTGCCAGCAGCGTAGATCAGGACTATTACAATGAGCAGTTCTTC
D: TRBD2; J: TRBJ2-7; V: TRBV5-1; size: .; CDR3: CASSLGFSGSTEQYF; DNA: TGCGCCAGCAGCTTGGGGTTCAGCGGGAGTACCGAGCAGTACTTC
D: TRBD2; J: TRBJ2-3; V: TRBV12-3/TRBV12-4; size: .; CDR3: CASRGLAVSTDTQYF; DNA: TGTGCCAGCAGGGGACTAGCGGTGAGCACAGATACGCAGTATTTT
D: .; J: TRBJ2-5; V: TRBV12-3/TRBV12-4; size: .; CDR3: CASSSMGLYQETQYF; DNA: TGTGCCAGCAGTTCGATGGGACTCTACCAAGAGACCCAGTACTTC
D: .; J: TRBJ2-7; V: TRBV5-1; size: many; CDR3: CASSPSSRAEGEQYF; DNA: TGCGCCAGCAGCCCCTCCTCCAGGGCCGAGGGAGAGCAGTACTTC
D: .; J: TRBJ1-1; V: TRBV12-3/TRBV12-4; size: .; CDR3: CASRFLDRMNTEAFF; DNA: TGTGCCAGCAGGTTTTTGGACAGAATGAACACTGAAGCTTTCTTT
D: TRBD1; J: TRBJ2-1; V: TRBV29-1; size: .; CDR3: CSVGPGQGNEQFF; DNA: TGCAGCGTGGGACCGGGACAGGGCAATGAGCAGTTCTTC
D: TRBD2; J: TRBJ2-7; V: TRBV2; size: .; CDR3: CASRRAGTSRTTSEQYF; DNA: TGTGCCAGCAGGCGGGCCGGGACTAGCCGGACGACATCCGAGCAGTACTTC
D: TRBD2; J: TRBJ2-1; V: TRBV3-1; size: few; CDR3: CASSLGRAGISYNEQFF; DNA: TGTGCCAGCAGCCTCGGGAGGGCAGGGATATCCTACAATGAGCAGTTCTTC
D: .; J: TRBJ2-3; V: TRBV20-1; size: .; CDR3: CSASGTESTDTQYF; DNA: TGCAGTGCTAGCGGGACGGAGAGCACAGATACGCAGTATTTT
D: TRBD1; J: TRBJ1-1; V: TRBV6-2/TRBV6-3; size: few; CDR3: CASSSNRGQVNTEAFF; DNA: TGTGCCAGCAGTTCCAACCGCGGACAGGTGAACACTGAAGCTTTCTTT
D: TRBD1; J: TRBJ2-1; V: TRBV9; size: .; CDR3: CASSVGSMWGQGSGEQFF; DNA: TGTGCCAGCAGCGTAGGTTCTATGTGGGGACAGGGGAGTGGTGAGCAGTTCTTC
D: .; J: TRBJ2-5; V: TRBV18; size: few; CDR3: CASSQQGGETQYF; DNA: TGTGCCAGCTCACAACAGGGTGGAGAGACCCAGTACTTC